Listed below are T cell receptor beta chains from one sample, sequenced in a study of shared T cell receptors in the human thymus. Clones were read by immunoSEQ multiplex PCR, and TCRdb kept only the in-frame ones, dropping some. Among some 700,000 clones, 75% to 90% were seen once, and the ten largest hold around 0.0094%. The data were also submitted as part of a second study, on human thymus T cells.

Sequenced: thymocytes. These TCRs come from a girl younger than two with a congenital heart defect. Each CDR3 is given with its conserved first and last residue. A D gene is named only where the DNA matches it firmly. Only some rows state a clone size, as once, few, many or a class for expanded clones.

v_call: TRBV19
d_call: NA
j_call: TRBJ1-5
clone_size: NA
cdr3_nt: TGTGCCAGTAGTACCCTAGCGGGGGGTGGGAGAGGAGGCAATCAGCCCCAGCATTTT
cdr3_aa: CASSTLAGGGRGGNQPQHF

v_call: TRBV5-6
d_call: TRBD1
j_call: TRBJ2-5
clone_size: NA
cdr3_nt: TGTGCCAGCAGCTCTTACAGGGGCGCCGAGGAGACCCAGTACTTC
cdr3_aa: CASSSYRGAEETQYF

v_call: TRBV7-6
d_call: NA
j_call: TRBJ1-2
clone_size: NA
cdr3_nt: TGTGCCAGCAGCTTACCGGGGGTTCCCTATGGCTACACCTTC
cdr3_aa: CASSLPGVPYGYTF

v_call: TRBV4-1
d_call: NA
j_call: TRBJ1-1
clone_size: once
cdr3_nt: TGCGCCAGCAGCCAAATAGAGGGCAGCTCGAACACTGAAGCTTTCTTT
cdr3_aa: CASSQIEGSSNTEAFF

v_call: TRBV6-4
d_call: NA
j_call: TRBJ1-2
clone_size: NA
cdr3_nt: TGTGAGACCAGACCCCAGGTCTATGGCTACACCTTC
cdr3_aa: CETRPQVYGYTF

v_call: TRBV4-1
d_call: TRBD2
j_call: TRBJ2-1
clone_size: NA
cdr3_nt: TGCGCCAGCAGCCAAGGGTTTAGCGGGGGGGCGTCACGTCGTGAGCAGTTCTTC
cdr3_aa: CASSQGFSGGASRREQFF

v_call: TRBV6-1
d_call: TRBD1
j_call: TRBJ1-2
clone_size: NA
cdr3_nt: TGTGCCAGCAGTGAAGCTTTTAGGGACAGCGCCTACACCTTC
cdr3_aa: CASSEAFRDSAYTF

v_call: TRBV6-1
d_call: NA
j_call: TRBJ1-4
clone_size: NA
cdr3_nt: TGTGCCAGCAGTGTTAGGCACCGCAACTATGGAGAAAAACTGTTTTTT
cdr3_aa: CASSVRHRNYGEKLFF

v_call: TRBV27
d_call: NA
j_call: TRBJ1-2
clone_size: NA
cdr3_nt: TGTGCCAGCAGTTTCGCAACCAGCCTAGGCGGCTACACCTTC
cdr3_aa: CASSFATSLGGYTF

v_call: TRBV19
d_call: TRBD2
j_call: TRBJ2-7
clone_size: NA
cdr3_nt: TGTGCCAGTAGTCCACTAGCGGGGGGCCCTGACTCCTCCTACGAGCAGTACTTC
cdr3_aa: CASSPLAGGPDSSYEQYF

v_call: TRBV28
d_call: NA
j_call: TRBJ2-3
clone_size: NA
cdr3_nt: TGTGCCAGCAGCTTGCTAGTCGCCGATACGCAGTATTTT
cdr3_aa: CASSLLVADTQYF

v_call: TRBV13
d_call: TRBD1
j_call: TRBJ2-3
clone_size: NA
cdr3_nt: TGTGCCAGCAGCTTCCCATCGCCGGGACAGCATAGCACAGATACGCAGTATTTT
cdr3_aa: CASSFPSPGQHSTDTQYF

v_call: TRBV6-1
d_call: TRBD1
j_call: TRBJ2-5
clone_size: NA
cdr3_nt: TGTGCCAGCAGTGAAGCGAGATGGCGGGACAGGAGACAAGAGACCCAGTACTTC
cdr3_aa: CASSEARWRDRRQETQYF

v_call: TRBV2
d_call: NA
j_call: TRBJ2-1
clone_size: NA
cdr3_nt: TGTGCCAGCAGTGAAGGCCTAGGGAGCTCCTACAATGAGCAGTTCTTC
cdr3_aa: CASSEGLGSSYNEQFF

v_call: TRBV5-6
d_call: NA
j_call: TRBJ2-7
clone_size: NA
cdr3_nt: TGTGCCAGCAGCTGGAGGAGGAGGGACCACGAGCAGTACTTC
cdr3_aa: CASSWRRRDHEQYF

v_call: TRBV28
d_call: TRBD1
j_call: TRBJ2-7
clone_size: NA
cdr3_nt: TGTGCCAGCAGTTTAAACCCGGGACAGGGGCGTTCGGTCTACGAGCAGTACTTC
cdr3_aa: CASSLNPGQGRSVYEQYF

v_call: TRBV10-2
d_call: NA
j_call: TRBJ2-7
clone_size: NA
cdr3_nt: TGCGCCAGCAGGGGGACATCAGAGCAGTACTTC
cdr3_aa: CASRGTSEQYF

v_call: TRBV7-6
d_call: TRBD1
j_call: TRBJ1-4
clone_size: NA
cdr3_nt: TGTGCCAGCAGCTTAGAAGCCGGACAGGGGAAATTAGGTGAAAAACTGTTTTTT
cdr3_aa: CASSLEAGQGKLGEKLFF

v_call: TRBV18
d_call: NA
j_call: TRBJ1-6
clone_size: few
cdr3_nt: TGTGCCAGCGAATGGGAGGCGGGTTCACCCCTCCACTTT
cdr3_aa: CASEWEAGSPLHF

v_call: TRBV7-2
d_call: NA
j_call: TRBJ2-3
clone_size: once
cdr3_nt: TGTGCCAGCAGCTTAGAATCTGTTCACAGGGACACAGATACGCAGTATTTT
cdr3_aa: CASSLESVHRDTDTQYF

v_call: TRBV7-9
d_call: TRBD2
j_call: TRBJ2-7
clone_size: once
cdr3_nt: TGTGCCAGCAGCAAGCGGGGGGAGTGCGTGTACTTC
cdr3_aa: CASSKRGECVYF

v_call: TRBV9
d_call: NA
j_call: TRBJ1-4
clone_size: NA
cdr3_nt: TGTGCCAGCAGCGTAGCAGCAGGGTCCCATGAAAAACTGTTTTTT
cdr3_aa: CASSVAAGSHEKLFF

v_call: TRBV5-1
d_call: NA
j_call: TRBJ1-1
clone_size: NA
cdr3_nt: TGCGCCAGCAGCTCCAAACAGCGGGGAGTGACTGAAGCTTTCTTT
cdr3_aa: CASSSKQRGVTEAFF

v_call: TRBV28
d_call: NA
j_call: TRBJ2-1
clone_size: once
cdr3_nt: TGTGCCAGCAGTCCCGACTTCGCCAGCTCCTACAATGAGCAGTTCTTC
cdr3_aa: CASSPDFASSYNEQFF

v_call: TRBV6-6
d_call: TRBD1
j_call: TRBJ2-5
clone_size: NA
cdr3_nt: TGTGCCAGCAGTTACTCGATTATGGGACAGGGGAACCAGTACTTC
cdr3_aa: CASSYSIMGQGNQYF

v_call: TRBV19
d_call: NA
j_call: TRBJ1-3
clone_size: NA
cdr3_nt: TGTGCCAGTAGGAGGAGCCAAAAGAGCTCTGGAAACACCATATATTTT
cdr3_aa: CASRRSQKSSGNTIYF

v_call: TRBV5-4
d_call: NA
j_call: TRBJ2-1
clone_size: NA
cdr3_nt: TGTGCCAGCAGCCGTGCGATGGTTGAGCAGTTCTTC
cdr3_aa: CASSRAMVEQFF

v_call: TRBV27
d_call: NA
j_call: TRBJ1-4
clone_size: NA
cdr3_nt: TGTGCCAGCAGTTTGGAGAACAGGGTTGATGAAAAACTGTTTTTT
cdr3_aa: CASSLENRVDEKLFF

v_call: TRBV6-5
d_call: TRBD1
j_call: TRBJ1-2
clone_size: NA
cdr3_nt: TGTGCCAGCAGGGGACTGACAGGGACTCTCGGCTACACCTTC
cdr3_aa: CASRGLTGTLGYTF

v_call: TRBV2
d_call: TRBD2
j_call: TRBJ2-5
clone_size: once
cdr3_nt: TGTGCCAGCAGCCGACTAGCAAGGGGCCGTAAGGCCCAGTACTTC
cdr3_aa: CASSRLARGRKAQYF

v_call: TRBV28
d_call: NA
j_call: TRBJ1-4
clone_size: NA
cdr3_nt: TGTGCCAGCACTAGACGTAGAGGGGAAAAACTGTTTTTT
cdr3_aa: CASTRRRGEKLFF

v_call: TRBV12-5
d_call: TRBD2
j_call: TRBJ2-3
clone_size: NA
cdr3_nt: TGTGCTAGTGGTTTGATTCGGAGTTGGACTAGCGGGGGGGCTGGCTATGCAGATACGCAGTATTTT
cdr3_aa: CASGLIRSWTSGGAGYADTQYF

v_call: TRBV28
d_call: NA
j_call: TRBJ1-1
clone_size: NA
cdr3_nt: TGTGCCAGCAACAAGGGGGACCAACCTGTGAACACTGAAGCTTTCTTT
cdr3_aa: CASNKGDQPVNTEAFF

v_call: TRBV18
d_call: TRBD1
j_call: TRBJ1-6
clone_size: NA
cdr3_nt: TGTGCCAGCTCACCCACCGGGACAGTCCTATCTAATTCACCCCTCCACTTT
cdr3_aa: CASSPTGTVLSNSPLHF

v_call: TRBV2
d_call: NA
j_call: TRBJ1-6
clone_size: NA
cdr3_nt: TGTGCCAGCAGTGAAGCTCGGGCCCAGGGGACGGTTTATTCACCCCTCCACTTT
cdr3_aa: CASSEARAQGTVYSPLHF

v_call: TRBV7-9
d_call: TRBD1
j_call: TRBJ2-1
clone_size: NA
cdr3_nt: TGTGCCAGCAGCTTAGCAGGGACAGCCAACAATGAGCAGTTCTTC
cdr3_aa: CASSLAGTANNEQFF

v_call: TRBV21-1
d_call: NA
j_call: TRBJ1-2
clone_size: once
cdr3_nt: TGTGCCAGCAGCACTTACAGGGGCGGCTATGGCTACACCTTC
cdr3_aa: CASSTYRGGYGYTF

v_call: TRBV7-8
d_call: NA
j_call: TRBJ1-1
clone_size: once
cdr3_nt: TGTGCCAGCAGCTTAGGACCGGGGAGAGAGACTGAAGCTTTCTTT
cdr3_aa: CASSLGPGRETEAFF

v_call: TRBV6-1
d_call: TRBD1
j_call: TRBJ1-3
clone_size: NA
cdr3_nt: TGTGCCAGCAGGTGGGACAGGGAAGCAGGAAACACCATATATTTT
cdr3_aa: CASRWDREAGNTIYF

v_call: TRBV27
d_call: NA
j_call: TRBJ2-7
clone_size: NA
cdr3_nt: TGTGCCAGCAGGCCCCTCGAGGGCGGGGATTACGAGCAGTACTTC
cdr3_aa: CASRPLEGGDYEQYF

v_call: TRBV29-1
d_call: TRBD1
j_call: TRBJ2-1
clone_size: NA
cdr3_nt: TGCAGCGTACCCGGGACAGGGGGCGGTGAGCAGTTCTTC
cdr3_aa: CSVPGTGGGEQFF

v_call: TRBV27
d_call: TRBD1
j_call: TRBJ1-5
clone_size: NA
cdr3_nt: TGTGCCAGCAGTCGCAGGGGGCCCCCAATTGGAATTAGCAATCAGCCCCAGCATTTT
cdr3_aa: CASSRRGPPIGISNQPQHF

v_call: TRBV7-8
d_call: NA
j_call: TRBJ2-3
clone_size: once
cdr3_nt: TGTGCCAGCAAAGACAGGGACTTGATTAGCACAGATACGCAGTATTTT
cdr3_aa: CASKDRDLISTDTQYF

v_call: TRBV7-2
d_call: NA
j_call: TRBJ2-7
clone_size: few
cdr3_nt: TGTGCCAGCAGCTTCCCGGGGGGCCGCTCCTACGAGCAGTACTTC
cdr3_aa: CASSFPGGRSYEQYF

v_call: TRBV28
d_call: NA
j_call: TRBJ2-1
clone_size: few
cdr3_nt: TGTGCCAGCAGCAATTTACCCCGACAAGAGCAGTTCTTC
cdr3_aa: CASSNLPRQEQFF

v_call: TRBV6-5
d_call: TRBD1
j_call: TRBJ1-5
clone_size: NA
cdr3_nt: TGTGCCAGCAGGGTAACAGGGGGCGCGGGTCAGCCCCAGCATTTT
cdr3_aa: CASRVTGGAGQPQHF

v_call: TRBV7-9
d_call: NA
j_call: TRBJ1-2
clone_size: NA
cdr3_nt: TGTGCCAGCAGCCCATGGGGCCCCCGAGCTAACTATGGCTACACCTTC
cdr3_aa: CASSPWGPRANYGYTF

v_call: TRBV10-3
d_call: NA
j_call: TRBJ1-3
clone_size: NA
cdr3_nt: TGTGCCATCAGTGGTTGGGGGCGACAGCACTCTGGAAACACCATATATTTT
cdr3_aa: CAISGWGRQHSGNTIYF

v_call: TRBV7-9
d_call: TRBD1
j_call: TRBJ1-1
clone_size: NA
cdr3_nt: TGTGCCAGCAGCCGCAGGGGGGTGAACACTGAAGCTTTCTTT
cdr3_aa: CASSRRGVNTEAFF

v_call: TRBV7-8
d_call: TRBD1
j_call: TRBJ2-7
clone_size: few
cdr3_nt: TGTGCCAGCAGCCCGAGGGACAGTTCCTACGAGCAGTACTTC
cdr3_aa: CASSPRDSSYEQYF

v_call: TRBV12-5
d_call: NA
j_call: TRBJ1-1
clone_size: NA
cdr3_nt: TGTGCTAGTGGTTTGGTACTGTGGGAGGGTAACACTGAAGCTTTCTTT
cdr3_aa: CASGLVLWEGNTEAFF

v_call: TRBV12-5
d_call: TRBD1
j_call: TRBJ1-3
clone_size: once
cdr3_nt: TGTGCTAGTGGATCACGTAGACAGGGCGAGGGAAACACCATATATTTT
cdr3_aa: CASGSRRQGEGNTIYF

v_call: TRBV14
d_call: NA
j_call: TRBJ2-7
clone_size: NA
cdr3_nt: TGTGCCAGAAAGGGGGGGGCGCGGGAGCAGTACTTC
cdr3_aa: CARKGGAREQYF

v_call: TRBV18
d_call: TRBD1
j_call: TRBJ1-5
clone_size: NA
cdr3_nt: TGTGCCAGCTCACGGACAGGGGGCAATCAGCCCCAGCATTTT
cdr3_aa: CASSRTGGNQPQHF

v_call: TRBV10-2
d_call: NA
j_call: TRBJ1-5
clone_size: NA
cdr3_nt: TGCGCCAGCAGTGAGTCGGGAGAGCGTGGGGAGCCCCAGCATTTT
cdr3_aa: CASSESGERGEPQHF